This is a list of T cell receptor beta chains from one sample in a study of CD8+CD57+ T cells in acquired aplastic anemia. TCRdb fed the reads into MiXCR, producing one record per CDR3 protein. In the table there are more than 100,000 distinct CDR3 sequences, less than 45% of which are singletons. Source material: sorted CD4+, CD8+, or CD8+CD57+ T cells (not recorded which) from PBMCs. The source of these receptors is a human donor in good health, serving as a control. The CDR3 runs from the conserved cysteine through the conserved F or W. The D gene is left open where the match is weak. Clone size, where shown, is once, few, many, or a class for clones that have expanded.

abundance	v_gene	j_gene	d_gene	CDR3aa	CDR3nt
few	TRBV18	TRBJ1-5	-	CASSPLGLMGNQPQHF	TGTGCCAGCTCACCACTTGGGCTCATGGGCAATCAGCCCCAGCATTTT
few	TRBV5-1	TRBJ1-3	-	CASSLGFFWGSDSGNTIYF	TGCGCCAGCAGCTTGGGGTTCTTTTGGGGCTCCGACTCTGGAAACACCATATATTTT
-	TRBV29-1	TRBJ1-2	-	CSVALFGRDHRYGYTF	TGCAGCGTTGCCCTATTTGGCCGGGACCACCGCTATGGCTACACCTTC
many	TRBV4-2	TRBJ1-1	-	CASSQDGTNTEAFF	TGTGCCAGCAGCCAAGATGGGACCAACACTGAAGCTTTCTTT
few	TRBV19	TRBJ2-7	TRBD1	CASSSRQGAYEQYF	TGTGCCAGCAGCTCAAGACAGGGGGCCTACGAGCAGTACTTC
many	TRBV5-1	TRBJ1-2	TRBD1	CASSLDSGQGVYGYTF	TGCGCCAGCAGCTTGGACAGTGGACAGGGGGTCTATGGCTACACCTTC
once	TRBV9	TRBJ2-1	TRBD2	CASDSGGEQFF	TGTGCCAGCGATAGCGGGGGGGAGCAGTTCTTC
-	TRBV7-8	TRBJ1-2	-	CASSRQEGEGYTF	TGTGCCAGCAGTAGACAGGAAGGAGAAGGCTACACCTTC
-	TRBV28	TRBJ1-2	TRBD1	CASSLGTAPYGYTF	TGTGCCAGCAGTTTGGGGACAGCTCCTTATGGCTACACCTTC
-	TRBV15	TRBJ1-1	-	CATSSEWANTEAFF	TGTGCCACCAGCAGTGAGTGGGCAAACACTGAAGCTTTCTTT
-	TRBV7-9	TRBJ1-6	-	CVSSLATPTVSPLHF	TGTGTCAGCAGCTTAGCTACTCCGACCGTTTCACCCCTCCACTTT
many	TRBV12-3/TRBV12-4	TRBJ1-3	-	CASSLDSLTGNTIYF	TGTGCCAGCAGTTTAGACTCTTTGACTGGAAACACCATATATTTT
many	TRBV5-8	TRBJ1-2	TRBD1	CASSPRTGYNYGYTF	TGTGCCAGCAGCCCGAGGACAGGTTATAACTATGGCTACACCTTC
-	TRBV10-3	TRBJ2-7	-	CAISESAYPYEQYF	TGTGCCATCAGTGAGTCGGCATACCCCTACGAGCAGTACTTC
many	TRBV20-1	TRBJ1-2	-	CSARVGWAPGVGYTF	TGCAGTGCTAGGGTGGGATGGGCTCCGGGTGTTGGCTACACCTTC
-	TRBV6-1	TRBJ1-1	-	CASSESGGRTEAFF	TGTGCCAGCAGTGAATCAGGCGGGCGGACTGAAGCTTTCTTT
-	TRBV29-1	TRBJ1-1	-	CSVEGGRTEAFF	TGCAGCGTTGAAGGGGGAAGGACTGAAGCTTTCTTT
many	TRBV30	TRBJ2-5	-	CAWSLGDLLGETQYF	TGTGCCTGGAGTCTCGGGGACCTTTTGGGCGAGACCCAGTACTTC
-	TRBV24-1	TRBJ2-1	TRBD2	CATSDHPGTSDSNEQFF	TGTGCCACCAGTGATCATCCGGGGACTAGCGATAGCAATGAGCAGTTCTTC
few	TRBV10-3	TRBJ1-1	-	CAISEVAFRIVEAFF	TGTGCCATCAGTGAAGTCGCGTTTCGAATTGTTGAAGCTTTCTTT
once	TRBV4-1	TRBJ1-1	-	CASSRTAANTEAFF	TGCGCCAGCAGCAGGACTGCAGCGAACACTGAAGCTTTCTTT
many	TRBV20-1	TRBJ2-3	TRBD2	CSASDLRLAGVGRDAQYF	TGCAGTGCCTCCGACCTCAGACTAGCGGGAGTAGGGAGGGACGCGCAGTATTTT